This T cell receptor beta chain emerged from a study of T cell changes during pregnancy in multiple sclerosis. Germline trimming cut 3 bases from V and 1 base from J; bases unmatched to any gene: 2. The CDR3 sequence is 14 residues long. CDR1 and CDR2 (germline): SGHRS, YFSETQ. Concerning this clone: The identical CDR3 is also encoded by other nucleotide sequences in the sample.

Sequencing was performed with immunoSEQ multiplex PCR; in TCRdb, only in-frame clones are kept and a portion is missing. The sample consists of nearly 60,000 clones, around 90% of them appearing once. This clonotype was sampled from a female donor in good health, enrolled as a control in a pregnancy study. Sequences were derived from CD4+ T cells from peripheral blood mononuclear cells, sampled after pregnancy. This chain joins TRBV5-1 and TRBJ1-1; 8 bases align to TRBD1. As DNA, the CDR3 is TGCGCCAGCAGCTCCGGGACAGGGAACACTGAAGCTTTCTTT. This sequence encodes CASSSGTGNTEAFF.